These T cell receptor beta chains were read from a single sample in a study of cytomegalovirus exposure and HLA in healthy donors. The repertoire was sequenced with immunoSEQ multiplex PCR; TCRdb's copy has only in-frame clones and lacks some. The sample carries approximately 100,000 clones, 75% recorded once. Specimen: PBMCs. These receptors all stem from a male donor in good health and CMV-seropositive. Both conserved end residues are part of each CDR3. The D gene is left open where the match is weak. Rows may omit the clone size; those that give it use once, few, many or a size class.

CDR3nt: TGTGCCAGCAGTGAACAGGGATATGGCTACACCTTC
CDR3aa: CASSEQGYGYTF
j_gene: TRBJ1-2
len: 12
d_gene: -
v_gene: TRBV25-1
abundance: -

CDR3nt: TGTGCCAGTTCACTCCAGGGCGCTACTGAAGCTTTCTTT
CDR3aa: CASSLQGATEAFF
j_gene: TRBJ1-1
len: 13
d_gene: -
v_gene: TRBV19
abundance: -

CDR3nt: TGTGCCAGCTCACCGGGCACAGGGATAAACTATGGCTACACCTTC
CDR3aa: CASSPGTGINYGYTF
j_gene: TRBJ1-2
len: 15
d_gene: -
v_gene: TRBV18
abundance: few

CDR3nt: TGTGCCTCCGCAGGGGTAGGCACTGAAGCTTTCTTT
CDR3aa: CASAGVGTEAFF
j_gene: TRBJ1-1
len: 12
d_gene: -
v_gene: TRBV27
abundance: -

CDR3nt: TGTGCCAGCAGCTTGATCCGGGGGGGCACTGAAGCTTTCTTT
CDR3aa: CASSLIRGGTEAFF
j_gene: TRBJ1-1
len: 14
d_gene: -
v_gene: TRBV5-8
abundance: -

CDR3nt: TGTGCCAGCTCACCATCGACAGGGGCGAACTCCTACAATGAGCAGTTCTTC
CDR3aa: CASSPSTGANSYNEQFF
j_gene: TRBJ2-1
len: 17
d_gene: TRBD1
v_gene: TRBV18
abundance: -

CDR3nt: TGTGCCAGCAGTTACAGGGGGAACTTCCACTTT
CDR3aa: CASSYRGNFHF
j_gene: TRBJ1-6
len: 11
d_gene: TRBD1
v_gene: TRBV2
abundance: -

CDR3nt: TGCGCCAGCAGCTTAAGCGCAACTAATGAAAAACTGTTTTTT
CDR3aa: CASSLSATNEKLFF
j_gene: TRBJ1-4
len: 14
d_gene: -
v_gene: TRBV5-1
abundance: -

CDR3nt: TGCGCCAGCAGCCAAGTTTGGCCAGGGAACAATGAGCAGTTCTTC
CDR3aa: CASSQVWPGNNEQFF
j_gene: TRBJ2-1
len: 15
d_gene: -
v_gene: TRBV4-1
abundance: -

CDR3nt: TGTGCCAGCAGGGGAGGACAGGGCTCCTTGTCCTATGGCTACCCCTTC
CDR3aa: CASRGGQGSLSYGYPF
j_gene: TRBJ1-2
len: 16
d_gene: TRBD1
v_gene: TRBV2
abundance: -

CDR3nt: TGTGCCAGCAGTTCCGGGACAGGGTCCTACAATGAGCAGTTCTTC
CDR3aa: CASSSGTGSYNEQFF
j_gene: TRBJ2-1
len: 15
d_gene: TRBD1
v_gene: TRBV28
abundance: -

CDR3nt: TGTGCCAGCACCTTGGGGGCCGAAGCTTTCTTT
CDR3aa: CASTLGAEAFF
j_gene: TRBJ1-1
len: 11
d_gene: -
v_gene: TRBV6-5
abundance: -